The present T cell receptor (beta chain) was sequenced within a study of post-analysis software for immune sequencing data. Looking at the study overall: Relapsing-remitting, secondary progressive and progressive-relapsing forms of multiple sclerosis all featured among disease courses. Study-wide points: In patients, five or six TRBV segments were more frequent than in controls, with TRBV5-6, TRBV5-1 and TRBV20-1 among them. Those with multiple sclerosis, the patient group, showed significantly lower normalized Chao1 diversity than controls.

Incorporated into the TCR beta cDNA libraries were unique molecular identifiers, which served to reduce PCR and sequencing biases. T cells numbering roughly 0.9 to 10 million yielded cDNA molecules that totaled roughly 500,000. TCRdb analysed the PCR reads with MiXCR anew, one entry per CDR3 protein. The sample lists a few hundred thousand distinct CDR3 sequences, around 33% seen once, with roughly 12% in the top ten. CDR1 DFQATT and CDR2 SNEGSKA come from the germline V gene (reference sequence). The CDR3 runs 15 residues. V lost 5 bases and J lost 8; bases outside the gene matches: 10. As to this clonotype: The antigen remains unidentified.

The sample was blood. The chain carries TRBV20-1 and TRBJ2-1; 12 positions match TRBD2. The sequence came from a girl aged 10 to 17 with multiple sclerosis. CDR3 coding DNA: TGCAGTGCTCGCCTAGCGGGAGGGCCGGTATATGAGCAGTTCTTC. This translates into CSARLAGGPVYEQFF.